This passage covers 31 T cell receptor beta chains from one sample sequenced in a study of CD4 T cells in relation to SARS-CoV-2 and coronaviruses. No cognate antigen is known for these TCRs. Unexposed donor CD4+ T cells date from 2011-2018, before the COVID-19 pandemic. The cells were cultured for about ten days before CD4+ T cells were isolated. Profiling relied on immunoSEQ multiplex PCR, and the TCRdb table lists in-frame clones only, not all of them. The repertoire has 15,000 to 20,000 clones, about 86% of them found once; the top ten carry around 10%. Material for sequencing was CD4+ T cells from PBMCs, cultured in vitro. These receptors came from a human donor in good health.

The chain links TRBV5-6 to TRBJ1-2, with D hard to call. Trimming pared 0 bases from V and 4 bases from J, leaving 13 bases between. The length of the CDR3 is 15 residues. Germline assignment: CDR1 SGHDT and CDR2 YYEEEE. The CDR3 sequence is CASSLGASDFYGYTF. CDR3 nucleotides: TGTGCCAGCAGCTTGGGGGCTTCCGACTTCTATGGCTACACCTTC.

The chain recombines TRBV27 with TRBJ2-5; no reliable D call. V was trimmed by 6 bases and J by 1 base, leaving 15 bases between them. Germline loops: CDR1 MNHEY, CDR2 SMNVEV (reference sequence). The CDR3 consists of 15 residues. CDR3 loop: CASRHLLTSQETQYF. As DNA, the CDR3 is TGTGCCAGCAGACACCTCCTAACAAGCCAAGAGACCCAGTACTTC.

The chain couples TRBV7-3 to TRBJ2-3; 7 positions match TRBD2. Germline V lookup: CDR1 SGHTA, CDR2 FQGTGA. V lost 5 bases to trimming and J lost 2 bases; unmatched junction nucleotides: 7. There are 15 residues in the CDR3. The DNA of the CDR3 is TGTGCCAGCAGCAGGGGTCTAGCGGACACAGATACGCAGTATTTT. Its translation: CASSRGLADTDTQYF.

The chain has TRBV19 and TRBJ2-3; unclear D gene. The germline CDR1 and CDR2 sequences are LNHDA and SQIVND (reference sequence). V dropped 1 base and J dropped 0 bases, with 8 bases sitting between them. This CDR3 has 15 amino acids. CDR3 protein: CASSIGQTSTDTQYF. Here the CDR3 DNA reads TGTGCCAGTAGTATAGGGCAGACTAGCACAGATACGCAGTATTTT.

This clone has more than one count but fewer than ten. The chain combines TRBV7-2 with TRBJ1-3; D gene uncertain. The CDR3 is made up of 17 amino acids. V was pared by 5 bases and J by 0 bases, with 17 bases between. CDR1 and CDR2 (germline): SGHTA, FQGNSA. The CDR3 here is CASSPTSLLSSGNTIYF. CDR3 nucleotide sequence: TGTGCCAGCAGCCCCACCAGCCTCCTGAGCTCTGGAAACACCATATATTTT.

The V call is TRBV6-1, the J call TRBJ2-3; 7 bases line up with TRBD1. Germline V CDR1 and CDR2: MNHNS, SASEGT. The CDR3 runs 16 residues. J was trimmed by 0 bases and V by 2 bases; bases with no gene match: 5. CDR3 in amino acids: CASSELPGQSTDTQYF. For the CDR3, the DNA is TGTGCCAGCAGTGAACTCCCGGGACAGAGCACAGATACGCAGTATTTT.

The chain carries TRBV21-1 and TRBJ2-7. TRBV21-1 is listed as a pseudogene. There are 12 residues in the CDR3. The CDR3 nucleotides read TGTGCCAGCAGGAACGTTCCCTACGAGCAGTACTTC. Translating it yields CASRNVPYEQYF.

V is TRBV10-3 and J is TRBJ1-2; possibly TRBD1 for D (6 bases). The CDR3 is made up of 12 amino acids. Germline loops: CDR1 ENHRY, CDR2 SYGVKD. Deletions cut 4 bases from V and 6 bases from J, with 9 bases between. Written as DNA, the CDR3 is TGTGCCATCAGTGGGTCAGGGGATGGCTACACCTTC. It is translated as CAISGSGDGYTF.

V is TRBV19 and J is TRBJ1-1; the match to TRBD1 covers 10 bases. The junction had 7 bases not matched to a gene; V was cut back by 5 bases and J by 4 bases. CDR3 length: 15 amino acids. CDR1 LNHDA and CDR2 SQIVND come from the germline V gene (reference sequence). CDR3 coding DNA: TGTGCCAGTAGTTCCGGGACAGGGGAGTCCACTGAAGCTTTCTTT. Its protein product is CASSSGTGESTEAFF.

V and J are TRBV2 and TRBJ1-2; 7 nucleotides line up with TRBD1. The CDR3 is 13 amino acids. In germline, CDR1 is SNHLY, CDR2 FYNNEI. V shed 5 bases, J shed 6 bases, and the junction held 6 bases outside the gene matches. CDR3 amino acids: CASSLDRLNGYTF. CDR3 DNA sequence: TGTGCCAGCAGTTTGGACAGGCTAAATGGCTACACCTTC.

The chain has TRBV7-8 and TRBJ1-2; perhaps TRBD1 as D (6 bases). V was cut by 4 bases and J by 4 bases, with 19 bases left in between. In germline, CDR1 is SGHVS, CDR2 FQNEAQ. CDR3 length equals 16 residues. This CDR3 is CASSYRQDHEIYGYTF. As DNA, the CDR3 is TGTGCCAGCAGCTATAGACAGGACCACGAGATCTATGGCTACACCTTC. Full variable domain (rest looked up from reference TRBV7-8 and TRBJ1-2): GAGVSQSPRYKVAKRGQDVALRCDPISGHVSLFWYQQALGQGPEFLTYFQNEAQLDKSGLPSDRFFAERPEGSVSTLKIQRTQQEDSAVYLCASSYRQDHEIYGYTFGSGTRLTVV.

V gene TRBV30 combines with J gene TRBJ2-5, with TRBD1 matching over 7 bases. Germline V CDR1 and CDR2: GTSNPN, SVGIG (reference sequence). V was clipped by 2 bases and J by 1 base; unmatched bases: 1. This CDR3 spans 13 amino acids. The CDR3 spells CAWSPGGQETQYF. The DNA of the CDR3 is TGTGCCTGGAGTCCAGGGGGCCAAGAGACCCAGTACTTC.

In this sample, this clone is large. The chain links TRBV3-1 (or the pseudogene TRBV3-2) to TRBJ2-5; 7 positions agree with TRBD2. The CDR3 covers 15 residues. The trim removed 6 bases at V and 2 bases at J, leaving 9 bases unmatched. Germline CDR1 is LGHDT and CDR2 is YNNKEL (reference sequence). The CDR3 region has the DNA TGTGCCAGCAGATCCAATAGGGGACTACAAGAGACCCAGTACTTC. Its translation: CASRSNRGLQETQYF.

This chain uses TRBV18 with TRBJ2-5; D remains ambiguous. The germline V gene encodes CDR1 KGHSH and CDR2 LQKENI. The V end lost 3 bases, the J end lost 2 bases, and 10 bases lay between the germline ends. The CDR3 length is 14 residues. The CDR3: CASSPLRNQETQYF. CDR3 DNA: TGTGCCAGCTCACCCCTCAGGAATCAAGAGACCCAGTACTTC.

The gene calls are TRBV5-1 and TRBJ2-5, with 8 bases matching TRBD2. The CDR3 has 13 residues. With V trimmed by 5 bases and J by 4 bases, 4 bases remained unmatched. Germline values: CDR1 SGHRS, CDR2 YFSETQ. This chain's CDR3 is CASSLAGVETQYF. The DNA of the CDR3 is TGCGCCAGCAGTCTAGCGGGCGTAGAGACCCAGTACTTC.

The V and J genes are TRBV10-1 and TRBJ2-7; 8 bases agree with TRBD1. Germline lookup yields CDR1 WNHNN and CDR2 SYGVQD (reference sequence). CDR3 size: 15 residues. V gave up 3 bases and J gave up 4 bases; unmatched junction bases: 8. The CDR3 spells CASSDQGAPTYEQYF. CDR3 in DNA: TGCGCCAGCAGTGACCAGGGGGCGCCCACTTACGAGCAGTACTTC.

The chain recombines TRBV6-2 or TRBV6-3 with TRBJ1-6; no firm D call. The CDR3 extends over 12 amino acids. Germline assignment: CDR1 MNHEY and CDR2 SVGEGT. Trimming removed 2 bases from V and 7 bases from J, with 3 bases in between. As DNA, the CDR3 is TGTGCCAGCAGTTACGGGAATTCACCCCTCCACTTT. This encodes CASSYGNSPLHF.

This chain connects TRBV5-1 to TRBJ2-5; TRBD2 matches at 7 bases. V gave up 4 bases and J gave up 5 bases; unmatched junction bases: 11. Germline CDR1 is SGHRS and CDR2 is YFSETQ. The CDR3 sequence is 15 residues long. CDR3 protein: CASSPGAGVKETQYF. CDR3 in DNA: TGCGCCAGCAGCCCCGGGGCGGGAGTCAAGGAGACCCAGTACTTC.

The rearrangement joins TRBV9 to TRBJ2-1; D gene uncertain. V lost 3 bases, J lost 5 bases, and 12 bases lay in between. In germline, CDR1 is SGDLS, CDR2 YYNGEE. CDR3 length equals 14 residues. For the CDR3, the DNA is TGTGCCAGCAGCGAGACGGGTCGGAACAATGAGCAGTTCTTC. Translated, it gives CASSETGRNNEQFF. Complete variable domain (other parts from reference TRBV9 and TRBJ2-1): DSGVTQTPKHLITATGQRVTLRCSPRSGDLSVYWYQQSLDQGLQFLIQYYNGEERAKGNILERFSAQQFPDLHSELNLSSLELGDSALYFCASSETGRNNEQFFGPGTRLTVL.

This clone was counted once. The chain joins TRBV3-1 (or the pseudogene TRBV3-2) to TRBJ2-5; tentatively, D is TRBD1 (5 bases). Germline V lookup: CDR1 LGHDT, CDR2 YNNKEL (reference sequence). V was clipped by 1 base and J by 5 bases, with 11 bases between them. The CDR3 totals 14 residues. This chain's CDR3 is CASSQGQGGETQYF. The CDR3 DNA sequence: TGTGCCAGCAGCCAAGGGCAGGGTGGGGAGACCCAGTACTTC.

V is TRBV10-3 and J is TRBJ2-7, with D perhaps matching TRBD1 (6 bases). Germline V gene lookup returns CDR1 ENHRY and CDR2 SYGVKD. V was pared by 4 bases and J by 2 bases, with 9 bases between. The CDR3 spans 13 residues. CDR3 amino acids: CAISGQAAYEQYF. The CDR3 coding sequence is TGTGCCATCAGTGGACAGGCCGCCTACGAGCAGTACTTC.

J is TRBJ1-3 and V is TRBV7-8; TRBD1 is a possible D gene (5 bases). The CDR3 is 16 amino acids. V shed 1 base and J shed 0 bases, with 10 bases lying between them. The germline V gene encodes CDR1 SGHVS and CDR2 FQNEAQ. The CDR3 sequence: CASSLGRTPSGNTIYF. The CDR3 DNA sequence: TGTGCCAGCAGCTTAGGACGGACACCCTCTGGAAACACCATATATTTT.

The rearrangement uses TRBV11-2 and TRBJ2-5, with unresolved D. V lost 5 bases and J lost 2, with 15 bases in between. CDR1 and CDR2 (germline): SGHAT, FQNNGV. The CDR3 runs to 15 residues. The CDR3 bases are TGTGCCAGCAGCCCACTCGGAGAGAGTCAAGAGACCCAGTACTTC. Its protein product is CASSPLGESQETQYF.

Written as DNA, the CDR3 is TGTGCCAGCAGGGGTACAGGAATTGAAGCTTTCTTT. Its translation is CASRGTGIEAFF. The genes are TRBV6-5 and TRBJ1-1, with D tentatively TRBD1 (5 bases). The CDR3 length is 12 residues. V gave up 6 bases and J gave up 7 bases, with 12 bases separating them. In germline, CDR1 is MNHEY, CDR2 SVGAGI.

The DNA for the CDR3 is TGTGCCAGCAGCACCGGGACTAGCACAGATACGCAGTATTTT. Amino acid sequence: CASSTGTSTDTQYF. This rearrangement joins TRBV11-2 to TRBJ2-3; weak D call: TRBD2 (6 bases). The ends were cut back, 5 bases at V and 0 bases at J, with 9 bases in the middle. This CDR3 is 14 amino acids long. CDR1 is SGHAT and CDR2 is FQNNGV in the germline V gene.

CDR3 amino acids: CSASPAGPNYGYTF. CDR3 coding DNA: TGCAGTGCTAGTCCCGCAGGACCTAACTATGGCTACACCTTC. The V call is TRBV20-1, the J call TRBJ1-2; D gene uncertain. CDR1 and CDR2 (germline): DFQATT, SNEGSKA (reference sequence). The V end lost 3 bases, the J end lost 0 bases, and 11 bases lay between the germline ends. There are 14 residues in the CDR3.

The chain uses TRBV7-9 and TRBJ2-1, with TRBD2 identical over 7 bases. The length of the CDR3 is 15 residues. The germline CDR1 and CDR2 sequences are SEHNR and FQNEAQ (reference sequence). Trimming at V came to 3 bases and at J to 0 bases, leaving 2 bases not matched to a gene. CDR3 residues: CASSFSGGSYNEQFF. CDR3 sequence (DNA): TGTGCCAGCAGCTTTTCGGGGGGCTCCTACAATGAGCAGTTCTTC.

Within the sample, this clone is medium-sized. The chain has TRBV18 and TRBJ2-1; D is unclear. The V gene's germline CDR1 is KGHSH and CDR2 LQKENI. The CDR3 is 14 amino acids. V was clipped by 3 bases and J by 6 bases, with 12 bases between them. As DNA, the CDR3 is TGTGCCAGCTCACCGGACCGCTCCGCCAATGAGCAGTTCTTC. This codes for CASSPDRSANEQFF.

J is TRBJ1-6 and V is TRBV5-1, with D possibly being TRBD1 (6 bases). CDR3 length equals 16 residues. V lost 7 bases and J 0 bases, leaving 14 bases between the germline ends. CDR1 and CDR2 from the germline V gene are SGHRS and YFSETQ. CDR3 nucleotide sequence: TGCGCCAGCTTCGACAGGCCAGACTCCTATAATTCACCCCTCCACTTT. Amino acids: CASFDRPDSYNSPLHF.

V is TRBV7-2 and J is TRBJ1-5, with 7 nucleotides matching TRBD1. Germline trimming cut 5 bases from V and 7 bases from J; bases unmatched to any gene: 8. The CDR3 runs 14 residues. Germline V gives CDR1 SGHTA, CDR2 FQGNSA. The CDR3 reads CASSGTGAVQPQHF. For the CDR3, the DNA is TGTGCCAGCAGCGGTACAGGGGCCGTCCAGCCCCAGCATTTT.

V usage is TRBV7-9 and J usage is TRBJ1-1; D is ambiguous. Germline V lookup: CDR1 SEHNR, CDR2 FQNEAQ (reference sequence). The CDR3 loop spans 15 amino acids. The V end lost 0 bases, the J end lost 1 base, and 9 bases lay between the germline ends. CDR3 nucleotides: TGTGCCAGCAGCTTAGCCCTGGGTTCGAACACTGAAGCTTTCTTT. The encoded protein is CASSLALGSNTEAFF.